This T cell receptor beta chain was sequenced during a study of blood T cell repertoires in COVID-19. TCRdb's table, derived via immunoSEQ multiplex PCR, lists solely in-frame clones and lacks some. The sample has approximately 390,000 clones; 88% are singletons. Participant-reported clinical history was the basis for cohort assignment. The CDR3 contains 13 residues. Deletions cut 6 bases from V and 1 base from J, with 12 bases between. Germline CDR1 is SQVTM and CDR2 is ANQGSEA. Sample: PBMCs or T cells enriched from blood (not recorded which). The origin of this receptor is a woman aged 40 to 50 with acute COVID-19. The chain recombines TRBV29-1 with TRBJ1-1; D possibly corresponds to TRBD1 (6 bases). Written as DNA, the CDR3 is TGCAGCGTCGGCCCAGGGGCGAACACTGAAGCTTTCTTT. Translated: CSVGPGANTEAFF.